These 9 T cell receptor beta chains came from one sample sequenced in a study of cytomegalovirus exposure and HLA in healthy donors. Some clones are missing from TCRdb's copy, which holds only in-frame ones; the method was immunoSEQ multiplex PCR. Found here are around 170,000 clones, around 85% of them singletons; the top ten hold 15% to 20%. The sequenced sample consisted of PBMCs. These TCRs come from a man younger than 35 in good health and CMV-seropositive.

CDR3 sequence reads: CASSLRPSGSAYEQYF. In DNA, the CDR3 is TGCGCCAGCAGCTTGCGACCGAGCGGGAGCGCCTACGAGCAGTACTTC. V and J are TRBV5-1 and TRBJ2-7; 8 bases are shared with TRBD2. The V gene's germline CDR1 is SGHRS and CDR2 YFSETQ. V was pared by 1 base and J by 2 bases, with 8 bases of the junction left unmatched. This CDR3 has 16 amino acids. Full variable domain (missing parts from reference TRBV5-1 and TRBJ2-7): KAGVTQTPRYLIKTRGQQVTLSCSPISGHRSVSWYQQTPGQGLQFLFEYFSETQRNKGNFPGRFSGRQFSNSRSEMNVSTLELGDSALYLCASSLRPSGSAYEQYFGPGTRLTVT.

The genes are TRBV5-6 and TRBJ1-2; tentatively, D is TRBD1 (5 bases). The length of the CDR3 is 13 residues. The ends were cut back, 6 bases at V and 6 bases at J, with 15 bases in the middle. CDR1 SGHDT and CDR2 YYEEEE come from the germline V gene. CDR3 coding DNA: TGTGCCAGCATCTCCCGGGGGGGGAATGGCTACACCTTC. This encodes CASISRGGNGYTF.

V and J are TRBV4-1 and TRBJ2-1; 13 bases line up with TRBD2. The V segment lost 1 base and the J segment 7 bases; nucleotides outside the gene matches: 4. The CDR3 runs to 16 residues. The germline V gene encodes CDR1 MGHRA and CDR2 YSYEKL. CDR3 residues: CASSQVLAGGRNEQFF. The CDR3 region has the DNA TGCGCCAGCAGCCAAGTACTAGCGGGAGGGAGGAATGAGCAGTTCTTC.

The genes are TRBV2 and TRBJ1-1; possible D gene TRBD1, 5 bases. The CDR3 runs 14 residues. V gave up 1 base and J gave up 3 bases, with 9 bases separating them. From germline, CDR1 is SNHLY and CDR2 FYNNEI. CDR3: CASSEGGRDTEAFF. The CDR3 coding sequence is TGTGCCAGCAGTGAAGGGGGCAGAGACACTGAAGCTTTCTTT.

J is TRBJ2-2 and V is TRBV7-9, with TRBD1 identical over 7 bases. J was trimmed by 7 bases and V by 1 base; bases with no gene match: 3. This CDR3 spans 14 amino acids. Germline V gene sequence: CDR1 SEHNR, CDR2 FQNEAQ (reference sequence). For the CDR3, the DNA is TGTGCCAGCAGCTTAGACAGGGGAAGCGGGGAGCTGTTTTTT. It codes for CASSLDRGSGELFF.

The J gene is TRBJ1-1, the V gene TRBV7-3, with 7 bases matching TRBD1. The germline CDR1 and CDR2 sequences are SGHTA and FQGTGA. This CDR3 contains 14 residues. V lost 5 bases, J lost 2 bases, and 5 bases stayed unmatched. The CDR3 reads CASSPGTDNTEAFF. The CDR3 DNA is TGTGCCAGCAGCCCTGGGACAGACAACACTGAAGCTTTCTTT.

This clone was detected once. This chain joins TRBV4-1 and TRBJ1-1; unclear D gene. CDR3 length equals 14 residues. Germline V CDR1 and CDR2: MGHRA, YSYEKL. The ends were cut back, 1 base at V and 4 bases at J, with 10 bases in the middle. The CDR3 protein is CASSQGTGFTEAFF. CDR3 nucleotides: TGCGCCAGCAGCCAAGGGACGGGGTTCACTGAAGCTTTCTTT.

The chain recombines TRBV7-9 with TRBJ2-1; 8 bases map to TRBD2. The CDR3 spans 15 residues. The junction had 5 bases not matched to a gene; V was cut back by 2 bases and J by 5 bases. Germline V CDR1 and CDR2: SEHNR, FQNEAQ (reference sequence). CDR3 nucleotide sequence: TGTGCCAGCAGCTTATTATCACTAGCGGACAATGAGCAGTTCTTC. As protein: CASSLLSLADNEQFF.

The chain has TRBV7-3 and TRBJ2-3, with 9 bases matching TRBD2. The CDR3 covers 15 residues. Unmatched junction bases numbered 7, after V lost 5 bases and J lost 4 bases. Germline values: CDR1 SGHTA, CDR2 FQGTGA. CDR3 amino acids: CASSQQKRGADTQYF. Here the CDR3 DNA reads TGTGCCAGCAGCCAACAGAAGCGGGGGGCAGATACGCAGTATTTT.